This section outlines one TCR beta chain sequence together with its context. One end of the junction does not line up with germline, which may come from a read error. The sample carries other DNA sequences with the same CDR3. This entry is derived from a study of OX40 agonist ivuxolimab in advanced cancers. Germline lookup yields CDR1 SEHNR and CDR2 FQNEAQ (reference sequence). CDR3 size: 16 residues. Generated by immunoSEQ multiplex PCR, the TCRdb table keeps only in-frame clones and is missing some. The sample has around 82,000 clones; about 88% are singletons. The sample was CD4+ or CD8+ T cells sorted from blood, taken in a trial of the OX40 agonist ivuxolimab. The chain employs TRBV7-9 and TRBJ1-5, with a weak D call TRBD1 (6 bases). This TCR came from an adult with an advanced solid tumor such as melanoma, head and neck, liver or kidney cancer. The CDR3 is CASSLGGRGSRQPQHF. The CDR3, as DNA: TGTGCCAGCAGCTTAGGGGGCAGGGGATCTCGACAGCCCCAGCACTTT.